This T cell receptor (beta chain) was sequenced in a study of T cells after yellow fever vaccination. CDR1 and CDR2 (germline): SQVTM, ANQGSEA. This CDR3 is 14 amino acids long. The germline V and J ends were trimmed by 5 bases and 7 bases, with 18 bases remaining between them. Generation of TCR cDNA used 5'RACE template switching (which added a universal primer site and UMIs). TCRdb re-derived calls from the 5' RACE reads in MiXCR, one entry per CDR3 protein. The data contain some 250,000 distinct CDR3 sequences, around 7% of them singletons. J is TRBJ2-4 and V is TRBV29-1, with D possibly TRBD2 on 6 matching bases. The specimen was CD4+ T cells sorted from PBMCs, collected 15 days after the yellow fever booster vaccination. This TCR came from a man aged 30 to 39 who received the YFV17D yellow fever vaccine. This CDR3 is CSVRGSGGGNIQYF. CDR3 DNA sequence: TGCAGCGTTAGAGGGTCCGGGGGTGGTAACATTCAGTACTTC.